The 23 T cell receptor beta chains listed next were all sequenced from one sample in a study of blood T cell repertoires in COVID-19. TCRdb keeps only in-frame clones here, not all; method: immunoSEQ multiplex PCR. The sample has some 190,000 clones, under 80% seen once. Sample: peripheral blood. The origin of the receptors is a woman aged 45-65 years with acute or convalescent COVID-19.

V gene TRBV19 combines with J gene TRBJ1-3, with 7 bases aligning to TRBD1. Germline V gene data show CDR1 as LNHDA and CDR2 as SQIVND (reference sequence). Trimming at V came to 3 bases and at J to 2 bases, leaving 4 bases not matched to a gene. The CDR3 is 15 amino acids. The CDR3 region has the DNA TGTGCCAGTAGTATCGTTCAGGGGGCTGGAAACACCATATATTTT. This codes for CASSIVQGAGNTIYF.

The chain has TRBV10-3 and TRBJ2-2, with 9 bases matching TRBD1. The CDR3 has 15 amino acids. J lost 5 bases, V lost 2 bases, and 3 bases had no gene match. CDR1 is ENHRY and CDR2 is SYGVKD in the germline V gene. This chain's CDR3 is CAISEGQGYTGELFF. CDR3 nucleotides: TGTGCCATCAGTGAGGGACAGGGGTATACCGGGGAGCTGTTTTTT.

J is TRBJ2-5 and V is TRBV3-1 (or the pseudogene TRBV3-2); maybe TRBD2 (5 bases). Germline lookup yields CDR1 LGHDT and CDR2 YNNKEL (reference sequence). V shed 4 bases and J shed 5 bases, with 5 bases lying between them. This CDR3 is built from 11 residues. CDR3 sequence: CASSRGETQYF. The CDR3 DNA reads as TGTGCCAGCAGCCGAGGGGAGACCCAGTACTTC.

The chain joins TRBV15 to TRBJ2-3; D perhaps matches TRBD2 (6 bases). The CDR3 totals 17 residues. Germline CDR1 reads LNHNV; CDR2 reads YYDKDF (reference sequence). V lost 2 bases, J lost 0 bases, and 15 bases lay in between. Written as DNA, the CDR3 is TGTGCCACCAGCAGATCCGGACGGGGGTTCAGCACAGATACGCAGTATTTT. It yields the protein CATSRSGRGFSTDTQYF.

The rearrangement links TRBV6-6 to TRBJ1-2, with TRBD1 identical over 8 bases. V was clipped by 5 bases and J by 4 bases; unmatched bases: 15. Germline CDR1 and CDR2: MNHNY and SVGAGI (reference sequence). The CDR3 runs 17 residues. DNA of the CDR3: TGTGCCAGCAGTCTCACCCCCCCCCGGACAGGGAGCTATGGCTACACCTTC. Its protein product is CASSLTPPRTGSYGYTF.

This clone was counted a single time. The V gene is TRBV4-3, the J gene TRBJ1-5; 8 positions match TRBD1. The CDR3 is made up of 13 amino acids. From germline, CDR1 is LGHNA and CDR2 YSLEER. Trimming took 8 bases from V and 3 from J; bases not matched to a gene: 3. This CDR3 is CASGQGVNQPQHF. CDR3 bases: TGCGCCAGCGGACAGGGCGTCAATCAGCCCCAGCATTTT.

This chain joins TRBV27 and TRBJ1-4; possible D gene TRBD1, 5 bases. From germline, CDR1 is MNHEY and CDR2 SMNVEV (reference sequence). This CDR3 comprises 17 residues. The V and J ends lost 7 bases and 4 bases respectively, with 22 bases between them. Here the CDR3 reads CASTLRGGRPNNEKLFF. Written as DNA, the CDR3 is TGTGCCAGCACCCTTAGGGGTGGCCGCCCGAATAATGAAAAACTGTTTTTT.

The CDR3 DNA is TGTGCCAGCAGCCGAGGGACAGGGGGCTTTAGAACTAATGAAAAACTGTTTTTT. Amino acids: CASSRGTGGFRTNEKLFF. The chain carries TRBV14 and TRBJ1-4; TRBD1 matches at 12 bases. This CDR3 has 18 amino acids. J lost 1 base, V lost 4 bases, and 7 bases had no gene match. CDR1 and CDR2 from the germline V gene are SGHDN and FVKESK.

The gene calls are TRBV19 and TRBJ2-1; D is ambiguous. CDR1 and CDR2 (germline): LNHDA, SQIVND (reference sequence). The V end was cut by 3 bases, the J end by 8 bases, with 14 bases between. The CDR3 totals 14 residues. The CDR3 region is CASSMVSVADEQFF. The CDR3 DNA follows: TGTGCCAGTAGTATGGTGTCAGTAGCCGATGAGCAGTTCTTC.

J is TRBJ1-2 and V is TRBV5-1; 9 bases are a match to TRBD1. The length of the CDR3 is 13 residues. In germline, CDR1 is SGHRS, CDR2 YFSETQ. Trimming cost V 4 bases and J 4 bases; bases outside gene matches: 2. The CDR3 nucleotides are TGCGCCAGCAGCCAGGGACAGGGCTATGGCTACACCTTC. Protein: CASSQGQGYGYTF.

This chain uses TRBV20-1 with TRBJ1-1; D ambiguous. This CDR3 region has 11 residues. Germline loops: CDR1 DFQATT, CDR2 SNEGSKA (reference sequence). V was trimmed by 7 bases and J by 1 base, leaving 7 bases between them. The CDR3 reads CSEEGNTEAFF. The CDR3 DNA reads TGCAGTGAAGAGGGGAACACTGAAGCTTTCTTT.

This chain joins TRBV5-1 and TRBJ1-2; 8 nucleotides match TRBD1. J was trimmed by 8 bases and V by 0 bases; bases with no gene match: 6. The CDR3 sequence is 14 residues long. Germline lookup yields CDR1 SGHRS and CDR2 YFSETQ. CDR3 coding DNA: TGCGCCAGCAGCTTGGGCGACAGGGGAGGCGGCTACACCTTC. Translated: CASSLGDRGGGYTF. Full variable domain (outside the CDR3, taken from reference TRBV5-1 and TRBJ1-2): KAGVTQTPRYLIKTRGQQVTLSCSPISGHRSVSWYQQTPGQGLQFLFEYFSETQRNKGNFPGRFSGRQFSNSRSEMNVSTLELGDSALYLCASSLGDRGGGYTFGSGTRLTVV.

The chain couples TRBV7-2 to TRBJ2-1, with D hard to call. V lost 2 bases to trimming and J lost 6 bases, with 8 bases between them. Germline values: CDR1 SGHTA, CDR2 FQGNSA. The CDR3 totals 13 residues. The CDR3 sequence is CASSLSLSNEQFF. The DNA for the CDR3 is TGTGCCAGCAGCTTAAGTCTGAGCAATGAGCAGTTCTTC.

The J gene is TRBJ2-7, the V gene TRBV5-6, with D hard to call. V lost 6 bases and J 4 bases, leaving 17 bases between the germline ends. Germline V lookup: CDR1 SGHDT, CDR2 YYEEEE. The CDR3 covers 14 residues. The CDR3 protein is CASTPYVAPYEQYF. As DNA, the CDR3 is TGTGCCAGCACCCCTTATGTAGCTCCGTACGAGCAGTACTTC.

CDR3 amino acids: CASSQDRGRPYEKLFF. The CDR3 nucleotides read TGTGCCAGCAGCCAAGATCGGGGAAGACCTTATGAAAAACTGTTTTTT. J is TRBJ1-4 and V is TRBV3-1 (or the pseudogene TRBV3-2); D not resolved. Trimming stripped 0 bases from V and 6 bases from J, with 14 bases between. Per germline, CDR1 LGHDT and CDR2 YNNKEL (reference sequence). This CDR3 has 16 residues.

This chain uses TRBV15 with TRBJ1-5; D remains unclear. The V end was cut by 3 bases, the J end by 2 bases, with 29 bases between. The CDR3 is made up of 21 amino acids. Germline lookup yields CDR1 LNHNV and CDR2 YYDKDF (reference sequence). In DNA, the CDR3 is TGTGCCACCAGCAGTGATAGCAGAAAGGGCACTCGGGAAACCCGCAATCAGCCCCAGCATTTT. Translated, it gives CATSSDSRKGTRETRNQPQHF.

The chain joins TRBV6-2 or TRBV6-3 to TRBJ2-3, with D possibly TRBD2 on 6 matching bases. This CDR3 is 15 amino acids long. V was trimmed by 0 bases and J by 4 bases, leaving 11 bases between them. Germline V CDR1 and CDR2: MNHEY, SVGEGT. Here the CDR3 reads CASSYSWGVPDTQYF. In nucleotides, the CDR3 is TGTGCCAGCAGTTACTCTTGGGGGGTTCCAGATACGCAGTATTTT.

J is TRBJ2-1 and V is TRBV19, with D possibly TRBD2 on 5 matching bases. V was pared by 6 bases and J by 3 bases, with 18 bases between. The CDR3 runs 16 residues. Looked up from germline, CDR1 is LNHDA and CDR2 is SQIVND (reference sequence). The CDR3 nucleotides are TGTGCCAGTAGCCCTACGGCGAGGGCCCTCTACAATGAGCAGTTCTTC. Encoded protein: CASSPTARALYNEQFF.

The V and J genes are TRBV6-5 and TRBJ2-2; D is possibly TRBD2 (7 bases). Germline V gene sequence: CDR1 MNHEY, CDR2 SVGAGI. CDR3 length equals 16 residues. Between the trimmed V and J ends, which lost 2 bases and 4 bases, there was a span of 14 bases. CDR3 protein: CASSYGGAGSTGELFF. Here the CDR3 DNA reads TGTGCCAGCAGTTACGGGGGGGCAGGGAGCACCGGGGAGCTGTTTTTT.

The chain couples TRBV2 to TRBJ2-2; D not resolved. The V gene's germline CDR1 is SNHLY and CDR2 FYNNEI. CDR3 length equals 14 residues. Trimming removed 5 bases from V and 4 bases from J, with 11 bases in between. In DNA form, the CDR3 reads TGTGCCAGCAGTCTCGACTCGGGCACCGGGGAGCTGTTTTTT. It encodes CASSLDSGTGELFF.

This clone was picked up one time. The chain carries TRBV6-6 and TRBJ2-3, with D tentatively TRBD1 (8 bases). V lost 4 bases and J lost 2, with 13 bases in between. The CDR3 consists of 15 residues. Germline-derived CDR1 and CDR2 are MNHNY and SVGAGI (reference sequence). CDR3 in DNA: TGTGCCAGCAGTTTACAGGGGGGGGACACAGATACGCAGTATTTT. Its protein product is CASSLQGGDTDTQYF.

This sequence joins TRBV6-2 or TRBV6-3 and TRBJ1-2; 9 nucleotides line up with TRBD1. The V and J ends lost 2 bases and 7 bases, in that order; junction bases with no gene match: 11. The CDR3 is made up of 16 amino acids. Germline CDR1 is MNHEY and CDR2 is SVGEGT. Here the CDR3 reads CASSYGPGQGVPGYTF. The CDR3 DNA is TGTGCCAGCAGTTACGGGCCGGGACAGGGAGTCCCTGGCTACACCTTC.

The V and J genes are TRBV3-1 (or the pseudogene TRBV3-2) and TRBJ2-2; TRBD2 is a possible D gene (6 bases). The CDR3 contains 13 residues. Germline lookup yields CDR1 LGHDT and CDR2 YNNKEL (reference sequence). V was shortened by 8 bases and J by 0 bases, with 7 bases between the two germline ends. CDR3 coding DNA: TGTGCCAGCGGCGGGACGAACACCGGGGAGCTGTTTTTT. Translating gives CASGGTNTGELFF.